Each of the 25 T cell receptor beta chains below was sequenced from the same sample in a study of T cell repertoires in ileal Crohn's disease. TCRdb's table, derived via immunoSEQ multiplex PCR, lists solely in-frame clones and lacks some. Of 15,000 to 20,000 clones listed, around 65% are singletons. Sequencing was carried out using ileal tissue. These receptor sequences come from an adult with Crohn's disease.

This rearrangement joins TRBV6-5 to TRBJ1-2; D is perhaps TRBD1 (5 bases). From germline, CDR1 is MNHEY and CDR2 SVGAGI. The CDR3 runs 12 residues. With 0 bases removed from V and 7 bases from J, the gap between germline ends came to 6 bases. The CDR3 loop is CASSYSGVGYTF. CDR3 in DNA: TGTGCCAGCAGTTACTCAGGGGTTGGCTACACCTTC.

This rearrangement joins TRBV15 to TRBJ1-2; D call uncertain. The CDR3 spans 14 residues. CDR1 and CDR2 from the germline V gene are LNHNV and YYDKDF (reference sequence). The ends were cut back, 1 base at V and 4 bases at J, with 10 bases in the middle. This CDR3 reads CATSRGRGSYGYTF. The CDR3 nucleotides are TGTGCCACCAGCAGAGGTCGGGGAAGCTATGGCTACACCTTC.

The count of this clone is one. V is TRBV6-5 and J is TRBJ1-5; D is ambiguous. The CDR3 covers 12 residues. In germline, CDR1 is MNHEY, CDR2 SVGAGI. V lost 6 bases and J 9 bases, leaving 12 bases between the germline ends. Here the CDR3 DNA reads TGTGCCAGCAGCCTCCGGGATGGGCCCCAGCATTTT. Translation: CASSLRDGPQHF.

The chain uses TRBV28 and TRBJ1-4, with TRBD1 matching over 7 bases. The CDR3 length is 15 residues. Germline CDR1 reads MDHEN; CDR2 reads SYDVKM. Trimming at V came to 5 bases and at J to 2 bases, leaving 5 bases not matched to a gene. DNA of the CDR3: TGTGCCAGCAGTCCCCCGGGACAGACTAATGAAAAACTGTTTTTT. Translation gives CASSPPGQTNEKLFF.

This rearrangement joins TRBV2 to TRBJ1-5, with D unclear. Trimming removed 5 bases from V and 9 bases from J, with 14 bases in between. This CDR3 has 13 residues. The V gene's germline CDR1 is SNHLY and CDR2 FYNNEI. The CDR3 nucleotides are TGTGCCAGCAGTATACAACCGTTTTCGCCCCAGCATTTT. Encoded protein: CASSIQPFSPQHF. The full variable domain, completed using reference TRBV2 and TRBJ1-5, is EPEVTQTPSHQVTQMGQEVILRCVPISNHLYFYWYRQILGQKVEFLVSFYNNEISEKSEIFDDQFSVERPDGSNFTLKIRSTKLEDSAMYFCASSIQPFSPQHFGDGTRLSIL.

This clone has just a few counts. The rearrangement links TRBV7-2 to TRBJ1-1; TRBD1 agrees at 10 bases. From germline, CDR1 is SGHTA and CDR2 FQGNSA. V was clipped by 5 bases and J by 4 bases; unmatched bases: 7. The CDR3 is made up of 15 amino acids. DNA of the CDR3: TGTGCCAGCAGCGTCAGACAGGGGGCAGGCACTGAAGCTTTCTTT. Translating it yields CASSVRQGAGTEAFF.

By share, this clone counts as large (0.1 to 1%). CDR3 sequence (DNA): TGTGCCAGCAGTAAAGGGACTACTAAAACCTACGAGCAGTACTTC. This codes for CASSKGTTKTYEQYF. This chain connects TRBV2 to TRBJ2-7; 7 bases match TRBD2. This CDR3 is 15 amino acids long. The V segment lost 5 bases and the J segment 2 bases; nucleotides outside the gene matches: 9. The V gene's germline CDR1 is SNHLY and CDR2 FYNNEI.

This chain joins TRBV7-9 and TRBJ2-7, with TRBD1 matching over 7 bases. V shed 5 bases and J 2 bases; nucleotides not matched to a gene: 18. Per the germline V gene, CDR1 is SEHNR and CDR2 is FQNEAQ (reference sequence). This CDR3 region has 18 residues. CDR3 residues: CASSRPTEPGQSTYEQYF. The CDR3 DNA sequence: TGTGCCAGCAGCCGCCCTACTGAACCGGGACAGAGTACCTACGAGCAGTACTTC.

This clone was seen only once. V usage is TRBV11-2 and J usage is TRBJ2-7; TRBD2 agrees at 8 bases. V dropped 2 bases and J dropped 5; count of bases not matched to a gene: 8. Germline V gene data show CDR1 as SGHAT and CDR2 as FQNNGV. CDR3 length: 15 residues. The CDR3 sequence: CASSLRVAGRHEQYF. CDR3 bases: TGTGCCAGCAGCTTAAGGGTAGCGGGAAGACACGAGCAGTACTTC.

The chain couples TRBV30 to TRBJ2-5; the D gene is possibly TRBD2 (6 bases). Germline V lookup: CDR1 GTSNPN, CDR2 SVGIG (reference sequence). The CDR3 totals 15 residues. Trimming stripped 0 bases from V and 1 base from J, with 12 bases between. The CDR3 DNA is TGTGCCTGGAGTGTCAGGCGGGACTTCCAAGAGACCCAGTACTTC. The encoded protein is CAWSVRRDFQETQYF.

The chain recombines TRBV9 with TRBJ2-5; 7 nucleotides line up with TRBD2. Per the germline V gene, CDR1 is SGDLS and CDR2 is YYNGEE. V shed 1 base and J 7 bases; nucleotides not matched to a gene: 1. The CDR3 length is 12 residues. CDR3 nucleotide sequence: TGTGCCAGCAGCGTATTAGCGGGGACCCAGTACTTC. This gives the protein CASSVLAGTQYF.

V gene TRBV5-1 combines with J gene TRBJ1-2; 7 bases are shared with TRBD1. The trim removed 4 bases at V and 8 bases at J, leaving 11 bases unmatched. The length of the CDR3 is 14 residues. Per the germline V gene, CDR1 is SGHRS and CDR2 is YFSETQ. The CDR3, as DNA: TGCGCCAGCAGCCGAGGAGGGGGCGCGGGGGGCTACACCTTC. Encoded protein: CASSRGGGAGGYTF.

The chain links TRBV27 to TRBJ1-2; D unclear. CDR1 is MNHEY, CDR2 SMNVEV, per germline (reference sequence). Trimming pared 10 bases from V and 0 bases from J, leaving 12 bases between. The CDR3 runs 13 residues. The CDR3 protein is CATGEGANYGYTF. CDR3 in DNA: TGTGCCACCGGAGAGGGTGCTAACTATGGCTACACCTTC.

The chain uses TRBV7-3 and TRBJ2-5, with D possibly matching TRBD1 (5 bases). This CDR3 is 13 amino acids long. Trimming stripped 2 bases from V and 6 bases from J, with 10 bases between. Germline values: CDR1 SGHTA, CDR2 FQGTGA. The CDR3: CASSLGQGKTQYF. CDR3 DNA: TGTGCCAGCAGCTTAGGGCAGGGAAAGACCCAGTACTTC.

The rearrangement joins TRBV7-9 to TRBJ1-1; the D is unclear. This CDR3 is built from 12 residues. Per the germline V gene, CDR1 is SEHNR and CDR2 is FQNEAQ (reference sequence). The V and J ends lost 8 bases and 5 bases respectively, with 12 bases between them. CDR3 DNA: TGTGCCAGCCCCGGTGATAAGACTGAAGCTTTCTTT. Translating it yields CASPGDKTEAFF. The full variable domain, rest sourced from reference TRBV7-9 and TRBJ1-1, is DTGVSQNPRHKITKRGQNVTFRCDPISEHNRLYWYRQTLGQGPEFLTYFQNEAQLEKSRLLSDRFSAERPKGSFSTLEIQRTEQGDSAMYLCASPGDKTEAFFGQGTRLTVV.

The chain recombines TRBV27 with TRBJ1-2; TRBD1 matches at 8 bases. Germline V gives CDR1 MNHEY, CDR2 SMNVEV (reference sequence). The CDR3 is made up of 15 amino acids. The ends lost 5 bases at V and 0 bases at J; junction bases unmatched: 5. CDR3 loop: CASSGQGLSNYGYTF. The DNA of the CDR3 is TGTGCCAGCAGTGGACAGGGTTTATCTAACTATGGCTACACCTTC.

The CDR3 DNA is TGTGCCAGTAGTACTCGACTAGCGGGAGGGCCAGCAGCTGAGCAGTTCTTC. It specifies CASSTRLAGGPAAEQFF. The V call is TRBV19, the J call TRBJ2-1, with 14 bases matching TRBD2. CDR3 length equals 17 residues. CDR1 is LNHDA, CDR2 SQIVND, per germline (reference sequence). V shed 4 bases, J shed 9 bases, and the junction held 11 bases outside the gene matches. Full variable domain (rest looked up from reference TRBV19 and TRBJ2-1): DGGITQSPKYLFRKEGQNVTLSCEQNLNHDAMYWYRQDPGQGLRLIYYSQIVNDFQKGDIAEGYSVSREKKESFPLTVTSAQKNPTAFYLCASSTRLAGGPAAEQFFGPGTRLTVL.

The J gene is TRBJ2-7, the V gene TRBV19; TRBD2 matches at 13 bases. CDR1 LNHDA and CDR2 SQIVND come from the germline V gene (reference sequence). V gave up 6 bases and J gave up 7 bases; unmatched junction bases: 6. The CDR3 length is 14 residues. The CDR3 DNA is TGTGCCAGTAGCGGGACTAGCGGGAAGCTTGAGCAGTACTTC. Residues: CASSGTSGKLEQYF.

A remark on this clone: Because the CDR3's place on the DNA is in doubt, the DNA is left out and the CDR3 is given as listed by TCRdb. The CDR3 loop is CAWSVARGSGDF. This chain connects TRBV30 to TRBJ2-3; TRBD2, the D gene given by the table, was not confirmed from the DNA. The CDR3 is 12 amino acids long, termini counted. Germline assignment: CDR1 GTSNPN and CDR2 SVGIG (reference sequence).

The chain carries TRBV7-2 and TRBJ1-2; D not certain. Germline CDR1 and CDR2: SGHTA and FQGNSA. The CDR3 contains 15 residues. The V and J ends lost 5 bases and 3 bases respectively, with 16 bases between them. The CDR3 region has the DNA TGTGCCAGCAGCCCCACGTCGGGTGTCTACTATGGCTACACCTTC. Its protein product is CASSPTSGVYYGYTF.

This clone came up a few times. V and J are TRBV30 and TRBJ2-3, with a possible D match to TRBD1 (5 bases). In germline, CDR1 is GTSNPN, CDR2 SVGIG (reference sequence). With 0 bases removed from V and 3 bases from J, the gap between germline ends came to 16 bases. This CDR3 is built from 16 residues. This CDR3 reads CAWSVGAGGVTDTQYF. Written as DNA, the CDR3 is TGTGCCTGGAGTGTAGGGGCCGGTGGGGTAACAGATACGCAGTATTTT.

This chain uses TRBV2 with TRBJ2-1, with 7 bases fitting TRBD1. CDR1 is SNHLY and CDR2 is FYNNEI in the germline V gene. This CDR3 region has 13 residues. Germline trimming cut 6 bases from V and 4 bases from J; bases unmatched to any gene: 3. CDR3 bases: TGTGCCAGCAGAGGGGACAGTTACAATGAGCAGTTCTTC. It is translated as CASRGDSYNEQFF.

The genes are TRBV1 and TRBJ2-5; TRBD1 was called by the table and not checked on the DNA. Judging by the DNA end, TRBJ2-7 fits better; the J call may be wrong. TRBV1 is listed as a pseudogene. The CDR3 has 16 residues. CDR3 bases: TGCACCAGCAGCCAACCCAAGACGGGACACCCCTACGAGCAGTACTTC. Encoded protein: CTSSQPKTGHPYEQYF.

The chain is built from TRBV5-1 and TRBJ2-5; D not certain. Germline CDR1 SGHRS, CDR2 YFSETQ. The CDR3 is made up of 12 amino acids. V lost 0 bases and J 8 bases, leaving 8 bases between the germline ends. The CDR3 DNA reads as TGCGCCAGCAGCTTGGAGCCTAGAACCCAGTACTTC. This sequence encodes CASSLEPRTQYF.

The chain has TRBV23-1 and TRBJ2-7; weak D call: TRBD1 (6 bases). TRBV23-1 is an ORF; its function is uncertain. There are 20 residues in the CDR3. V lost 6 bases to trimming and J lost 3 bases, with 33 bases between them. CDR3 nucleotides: TGCGCCAGCAGGCTCCGCCCCAGGGGACCCTCTGTCAAGCGAGACTACGAGCAGTACTTC. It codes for CASRLRPRGPSVKRDYEQYF.